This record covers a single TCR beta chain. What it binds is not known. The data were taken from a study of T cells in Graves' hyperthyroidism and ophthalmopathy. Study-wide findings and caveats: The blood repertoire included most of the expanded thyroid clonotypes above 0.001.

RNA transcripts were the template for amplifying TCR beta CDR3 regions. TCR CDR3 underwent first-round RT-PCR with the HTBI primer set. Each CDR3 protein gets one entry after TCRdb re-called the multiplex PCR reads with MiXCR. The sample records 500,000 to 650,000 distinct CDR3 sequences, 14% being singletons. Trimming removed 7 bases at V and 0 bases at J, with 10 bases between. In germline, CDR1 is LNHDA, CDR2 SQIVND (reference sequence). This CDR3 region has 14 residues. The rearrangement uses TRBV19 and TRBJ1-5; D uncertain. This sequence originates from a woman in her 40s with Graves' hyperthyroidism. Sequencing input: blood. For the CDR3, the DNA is TGTGCCAGTACCGTCCTTTTTAGCAATCAGCCCCAGCATTTT. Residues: CASTVLFSNQPQHF.